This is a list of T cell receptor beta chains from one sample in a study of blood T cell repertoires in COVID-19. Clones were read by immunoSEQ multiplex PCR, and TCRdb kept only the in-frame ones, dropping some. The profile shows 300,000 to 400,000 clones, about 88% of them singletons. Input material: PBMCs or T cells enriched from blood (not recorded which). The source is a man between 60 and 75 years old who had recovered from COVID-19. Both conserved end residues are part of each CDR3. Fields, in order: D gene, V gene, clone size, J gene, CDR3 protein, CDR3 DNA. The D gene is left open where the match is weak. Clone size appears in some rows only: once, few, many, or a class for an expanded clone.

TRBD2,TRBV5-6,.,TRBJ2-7,CASSLWTSGRLYEQYF,TGTGCCAGCAGCTTGTGGACTAGCGGGAGGTTGTACGAGCAGTACTTC
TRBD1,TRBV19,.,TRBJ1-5,CASSNDRGGNQPQHF,TGTGCCAGTAGTAACGACAGGGGAGGCAATCAGCCCCAGCATTTT
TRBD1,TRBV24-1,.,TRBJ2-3,CATSDFGTVKYF,TGTGCCACCAGTGATTTTGGGACAGTCAAGTATTTT
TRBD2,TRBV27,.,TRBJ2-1,CASGDWEGGRGRAPYNEQFF,TGTGCCAGCGGGGACTGGGAGGGCGGGCGCGGGAGGGCCCCATACAATGAGCAGTTCTTC
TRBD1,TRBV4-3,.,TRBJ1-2,CASSQDTTGTATNYGYTF,TGCGCCAGCAGCCAAGATACGACCGGGACAGCAACTAACTATGGCTACACCTTC
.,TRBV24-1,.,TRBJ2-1,CATSLYNEQFF,TGTGCCACCAGCCTGTACAATGAGCAGTTCTTC
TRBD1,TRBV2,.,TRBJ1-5,CASSRGLAHQPQHF,TGTGCCAGCAGCAGGGGGTTGGCCCATCAGCCCCAGCATTTT
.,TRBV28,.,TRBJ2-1,CASSKRVYEQFF,TGTGCCAGCAGCAAGAGAGTCTATGAGCAGTTCTTC
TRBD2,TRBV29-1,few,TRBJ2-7,CSVVASGSWEQYF,TGCAGCGTTGTGGCTAGCGGGAGTTGGGAGCAGTACTTC
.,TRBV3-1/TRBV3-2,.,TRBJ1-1,CASSQALGTEAFF,TGTGCCAGCAGCCAAGCCCTAGGCACTGAAGCTTTCTTT
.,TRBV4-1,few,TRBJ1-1,CASSHSTRNTEAFF,TGCGCCAGCAGTCACTCGACTAGGAACACTGAAGCTTTCTTT
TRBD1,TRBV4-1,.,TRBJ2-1,CASSQSQTRTGYYSEQFF,TGCGCCAGCAGCCAATCCCAGACGAGGACAGGCTATTACAGTGAGCAGTTCTTC
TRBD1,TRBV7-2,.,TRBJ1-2,CASSTSPGTGFGYTF,TGTGCCAGCAGCACGAGCCCCGGGACAGGGTTTGGCTACACCTTC
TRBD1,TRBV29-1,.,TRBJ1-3,CSVGTGDSGNTIYF,TGCAGCGTCGGGACAGGCGACTCTGGAAACACCATATATTTT
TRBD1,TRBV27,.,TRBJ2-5,CASSDPGQGGKETQYF,TGTGCCAGCAGTGACCCGGGACAGGGAGGGAAAGAGACCCAGTACTTC
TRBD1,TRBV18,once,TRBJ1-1,CASSPPGTGGKAFF,TGTGCCAGCTCACCGCCCGGGACAGGGGGAAAAGCTTTCTTT
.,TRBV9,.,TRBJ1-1,CASSVGGGMNTEAFF,TGTGCCAGCAGCGTAGGTGGGGGGATGAACACTGAAGCTTTCTTT
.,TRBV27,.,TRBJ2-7,CASSPWALRQAGEQYF,TGTGCCAGCAGTCCTTGGGCCCTTCGACAGGCTGGTGAGCAGTACTTC
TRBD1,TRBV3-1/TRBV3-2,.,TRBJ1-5,CASSQTGVGQPQHF,TGTGCCAGCAGCCAGACAGGGGTGGGTCAGCCCCAGCATTTT
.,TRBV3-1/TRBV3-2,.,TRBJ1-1,CASSPLRDTEAFF,TGTGCCAGCAGCCCACTCAGGGACACTGAAGCTTTCTTT
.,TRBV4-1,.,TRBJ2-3,CASSLSTDTQYF,TGCGCCAGCAGTCTCAGCACAGATACGCAGTATTTT
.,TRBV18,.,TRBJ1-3,CASSPLGTKTSSGNTIYF,TGTGCCAGCTCACCACTCGGGACGAAGACTAGCTCTGGAAACACCATATATTTT
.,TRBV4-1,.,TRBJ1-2,CASSHFIKTNGYTF,TGCGCCAGCAGCCACTTCATCAAAACTAATGGCTACACCTTC
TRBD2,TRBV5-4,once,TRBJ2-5,CASSLGAWASGTQVQYF,TGTGCCAGCAGCTTGGGGGCTTGGGCTAGCGGGACTCAGGTCCAGTACTTC
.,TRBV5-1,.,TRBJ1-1,CASSFGPGSNTEAFF,.
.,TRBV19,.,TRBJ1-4,CASSQVATNEKLFF,TGTGCCAGTAGTCAGGTTGCAACTAATGAAAAACTGTTTTTT
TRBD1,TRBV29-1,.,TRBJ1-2,CSVPSTGGYGYTF,TGCAGCGTTCCTTCGACAGGGGGCTATGGCTACACCTTC
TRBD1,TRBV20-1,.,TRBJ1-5,CSASAAGTGIVQPQHF,TGCAGTGCTAGTGCAGCCGGGACAGGGATAGTTCAGCCCCAGCATTTT
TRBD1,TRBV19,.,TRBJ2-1,CASRPTGGYASEQFF,TGTGCCAGTAGGCCGACAGGGGGCTACGCTAGTGAGCAGTTCTTC
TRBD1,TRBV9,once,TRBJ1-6,CASSVEGTGRNSPLHF,TGTGCCAGCAGCGTAGAAGGGACAGGGAGGAATTCACCCCTCCACTTT
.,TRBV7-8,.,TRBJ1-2,CASSSLSYGYTF,TGTGCCAGCAGCTCCCTTTCGTATGGCTACACCTTC
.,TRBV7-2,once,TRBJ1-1,CASSLGLSEAFF,TGTGCCAGCAGCTTAGGACTCTCTGAAGCTTTCTTT
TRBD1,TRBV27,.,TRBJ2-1,CASSFPPPGQGPPPTLNEQFF,TGTGCCAGCAGTTTCCCTCCACCGGGACAGGGGCCCCCTCCTACCCTAAATGAGCAGTTCTTC
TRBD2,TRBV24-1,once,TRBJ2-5,CATGRGSQETQYF,TGTGCCACCGGGAGGGGTTCCCAAGAGACCCAGTACTTC
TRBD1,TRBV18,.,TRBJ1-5,CASSPVPTGGSQPQHF,TGTGCCAGCTCACCGGTGCCGACAGGGGGTTCCCAGCCCCAGCATTTT
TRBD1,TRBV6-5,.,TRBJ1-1,CASSYITGVGTEAFF,TGTGCCAGCAGTTACATTACAGGGGTTGGCACTGAAGCTTTCTTT